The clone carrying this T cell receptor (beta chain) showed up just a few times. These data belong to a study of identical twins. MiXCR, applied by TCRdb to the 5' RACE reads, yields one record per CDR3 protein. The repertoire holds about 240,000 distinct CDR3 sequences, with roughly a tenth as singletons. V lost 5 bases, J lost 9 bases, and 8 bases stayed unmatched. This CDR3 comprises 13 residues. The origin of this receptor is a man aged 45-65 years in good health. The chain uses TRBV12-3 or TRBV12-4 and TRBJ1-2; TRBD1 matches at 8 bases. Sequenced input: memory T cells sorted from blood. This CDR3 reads CASSLRQGRSYTF. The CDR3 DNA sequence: TGTGCCAGCAGTCTAAGACAGGGGCGAAGCTACACCTTC.